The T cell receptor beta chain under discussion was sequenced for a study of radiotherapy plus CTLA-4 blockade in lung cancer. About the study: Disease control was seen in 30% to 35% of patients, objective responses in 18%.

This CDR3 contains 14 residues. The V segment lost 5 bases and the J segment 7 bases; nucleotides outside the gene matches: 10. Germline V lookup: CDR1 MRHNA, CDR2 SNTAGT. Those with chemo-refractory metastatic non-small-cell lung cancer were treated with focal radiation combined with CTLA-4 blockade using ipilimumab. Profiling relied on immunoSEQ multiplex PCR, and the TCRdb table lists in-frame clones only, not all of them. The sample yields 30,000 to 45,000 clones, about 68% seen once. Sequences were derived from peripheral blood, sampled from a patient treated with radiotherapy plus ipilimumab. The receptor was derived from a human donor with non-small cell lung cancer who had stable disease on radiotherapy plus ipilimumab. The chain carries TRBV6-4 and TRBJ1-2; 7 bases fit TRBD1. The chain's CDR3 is CASSHSGTASGYTF. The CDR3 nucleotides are TGTGCCAGCAGTCATTCCGGGACAGCTTCTGGCTACACCTTC.